Described below is a single T cell receptor beta chain sequence and its context. This clonotype occurred many times. Its antigen is still unknown. Within one base of it there is no much larger clone, and no base qualities were kept. TCR beta CDR3 regions were amplified from RNA transcripts. A first-round RT-PCR of the TCR CDR3 used the HTBI primer set with the Qiagen OneStep RT-PCR kit. Libraries were constructed in a second round of multiplex PCR, after which size selection and purification were carried out. Libraries were sequenced paired-end with 100 bp reads on an Illumina HiSeq2000. As for the authors' bioinformatics: SOAPnuke was used to process the raw data, throwing out any read that contained adapters or uncalled bases, had a mean Phred below 15, or lacked an exact constant-primer or identifier match. High-quality paired reads were merged using COPE v1.2.5, and each unique nucleotide sequence was defined as a clonotype. MiTCR v1.1 was used to align the clonotypes against IMGT TRBV, TRBD and TRBJ reference segments. Only V-J combinations with frequency above 0.0001, covering about 99% of repertoires, were analysed. The TCS score was defined as F50 (clonal expansion) divided by E x V (chaos), with BLOSUM62-based TCRdist calculated between CDR3 peptides within each V-J. Welch's t-statistics and random forest reduced several hundred V-J features to 10 to 15, which were used in a naive Bayes classifier (R e1071). The raw public reads went through TCRdb reprocessing: fastp at Q25, MiXCR clone calling, in-frame beta chains kept. Rows with one shared CDR3 protein collapse into an entry with the most common genes and DNA. It is TCRdb's table, rather than the study itself, that gives the V and J calls and clone size. The sample table contains fewer than 350,000 distinct CDR3 sequences; only one count was recorded for approximately 14% of them. The ten largest clones add up to 30% of the sample.

The data were taken from a study of T cells in Graves' hyperthyroidism and ophthalmopathy (dated by TCRdb to 2018 to 2020). Some background on the complete study: Peripheral blood samples were taken at initial diagnosis, before any treatment was given. For training and testing, the 100 or so patients in the discovery cohort were randomly divided in a 7:3 ratio. Prospective prediction of ophthalmopathy was tested in an independent validation cohort consisting of under 20 hyperthyroidism patients and approximately 16 patients who later progressed to ophthalmopathy. The paper reports TCR Vbeta CDR3 sequencing of over 130 peripheral blood samples: 40 or so ophthalmopathy, fewer than 85 hyperthyroidism and 17 progressor patients. After sampling, hyperthyroidism patients received methimazole starting at 30 mg daily, and ophthalmopathy patients received high-dose intravenous methylprednisolone. A discovery cohort of roughly 100 patients, approximately 44 with Graves' ophthalmopathy and 55 to 65 with stable Graves' hyperthyroidism, was used to find distinguishing TCR V-J signatures. In more than 5 Graves' hyperthyroidism patients, the study also compared T-cell repertoires from thyroid tissue with T-cell repertoires from blood. What the authors observed across the whole study: Sample size was not statistically predetermined, and investigators were not blinded to group allocation. Most expanded thyroid clonotypes (frequency above 0.001) were also detected in blood, suggesting blood repertoires may reflect thyroid immune responses. In validation, the model predicted progression to ophthalmopathy a median of around six months before onset, with about 71% sensitivity and about 72% specificity. In cross-validation, a model built on a 13 V-J signature told ophthalmopathy apart from stable hyperthyroidism with under 90% sensitivity and about 81% specificity, and in testing the same model reached 80%/75%.

Hyperthyroidism patients were newly diagnosed, had a disease duration of under 2 months, and were aged 18 to 65 years. Patients with uncontrolled infections, other autoimmune diseases, pregnancy or lactation were excluded. Clinical symptoms, serum thyroxine and TRAb, thyroid ultrasound, and orbital computed tomography formed the basis for the diagnoses. Blood from progressor patients was drawn when they were first diagnosed with hyperthyroidism, before any ophthalmopathy symptoms appeared. Ficoll-Paque density gradient centrifugation was used to isolate PBMCs from approximately 10 ml of fresh peripheral blood. Progressor patients were defined as those initially diagnosed with Graves' hyperthyroidism in whom ophthalmopathy developed during follow-up. Total RNA was extracted with Trizol reagent, and quality was checked on an Agilent 2100 Bioanalyzer. From the germline V gene (reference sequence), CDR1 is DFQATT and CDR2 is SNEGSKA. The germline V end is reduced by 1 base and the J end by 5 bases; junction bases left unmatched: 13. The CDR3 contains 17 residues, cysteine and phenylalanine counted. Here the CDR3 DNA is all that survives: 51 bases in frame from base 1.

The sample consisted of blood. The chain is made from TRBV20-1 and TRBJ1-2; TRBD1 matches 10 bases in the middle. This TCR came from a woman aged 50 to 65 with Graves' hyperthyroidism that later progressed to Graves' ophthalmopathy. The CDR3 protein: CSARGTGQGIIRYGYTF. The DNA sequence is given as TGCAGTGCTAGAGGAACGGGACAGGGGATCATAAGATATGGCTACACCTTC.